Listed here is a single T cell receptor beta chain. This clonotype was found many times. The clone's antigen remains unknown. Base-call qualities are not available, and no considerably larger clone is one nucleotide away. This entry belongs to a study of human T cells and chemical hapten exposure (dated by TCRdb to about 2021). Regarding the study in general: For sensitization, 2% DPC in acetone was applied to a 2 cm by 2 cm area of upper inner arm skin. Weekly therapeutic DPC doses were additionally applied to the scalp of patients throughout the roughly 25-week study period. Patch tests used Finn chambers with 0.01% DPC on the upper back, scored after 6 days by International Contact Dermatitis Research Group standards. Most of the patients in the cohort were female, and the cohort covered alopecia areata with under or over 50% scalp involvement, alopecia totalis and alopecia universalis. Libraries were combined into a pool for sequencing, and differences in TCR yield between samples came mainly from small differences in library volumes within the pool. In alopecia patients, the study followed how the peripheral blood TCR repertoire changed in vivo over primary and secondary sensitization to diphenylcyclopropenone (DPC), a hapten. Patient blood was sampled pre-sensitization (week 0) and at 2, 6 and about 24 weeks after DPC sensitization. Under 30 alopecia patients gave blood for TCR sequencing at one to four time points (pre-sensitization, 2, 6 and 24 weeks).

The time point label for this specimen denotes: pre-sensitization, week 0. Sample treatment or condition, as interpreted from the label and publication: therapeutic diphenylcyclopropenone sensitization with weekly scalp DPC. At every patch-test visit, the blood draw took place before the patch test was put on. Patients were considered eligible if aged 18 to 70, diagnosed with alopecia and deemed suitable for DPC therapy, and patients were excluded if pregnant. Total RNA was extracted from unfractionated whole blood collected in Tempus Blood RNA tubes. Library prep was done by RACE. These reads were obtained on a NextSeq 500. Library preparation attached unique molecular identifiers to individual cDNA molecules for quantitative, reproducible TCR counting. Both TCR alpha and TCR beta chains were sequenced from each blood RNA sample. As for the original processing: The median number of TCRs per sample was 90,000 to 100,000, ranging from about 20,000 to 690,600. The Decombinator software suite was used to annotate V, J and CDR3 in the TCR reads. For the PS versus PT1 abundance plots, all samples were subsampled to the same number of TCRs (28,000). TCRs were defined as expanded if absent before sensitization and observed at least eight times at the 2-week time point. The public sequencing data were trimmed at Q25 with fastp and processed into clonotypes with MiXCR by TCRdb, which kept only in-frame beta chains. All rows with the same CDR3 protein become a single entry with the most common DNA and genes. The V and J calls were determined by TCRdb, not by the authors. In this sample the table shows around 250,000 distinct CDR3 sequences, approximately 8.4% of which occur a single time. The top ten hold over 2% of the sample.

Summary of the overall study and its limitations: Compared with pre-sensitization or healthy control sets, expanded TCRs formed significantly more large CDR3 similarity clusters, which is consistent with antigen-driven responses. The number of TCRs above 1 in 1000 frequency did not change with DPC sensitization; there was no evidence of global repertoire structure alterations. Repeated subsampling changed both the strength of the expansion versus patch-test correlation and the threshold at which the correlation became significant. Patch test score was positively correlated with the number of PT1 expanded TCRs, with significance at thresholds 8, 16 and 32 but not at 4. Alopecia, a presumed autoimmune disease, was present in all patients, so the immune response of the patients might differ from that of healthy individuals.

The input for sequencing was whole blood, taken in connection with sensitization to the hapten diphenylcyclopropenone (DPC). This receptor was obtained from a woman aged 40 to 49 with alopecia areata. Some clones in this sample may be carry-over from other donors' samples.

The bases are TGTGCCAGCAGCTACGGACTACGGTTCTACGAGCAGTACTTC. Translated, it gives CASSYGLRFYEQYF. The V gene is TRBV7-9 and the J gene is TRBJ2-7; TRBD2 is a weak D gene call, 6 bases matching. Looking up the germline V gene (reference sequence) yields CDR1 SEHNR and CDR2 FQNEAQ. The germline ends are 13 bases apart after V is trimmed by 4 bases and J by 3 bases. The CDR3 goes from the cysteine to the phenylalanine over 14 residues. The entry retains the CDR3 DNA only, 42 bases that are in frame from base 1.